The present T cell receptor (beta chain) was sequenced within a study of cytomegalovirus exposure and HLA in healthy donors. The wider study: An earlier analysis found 110 million or so unique TCR beta sequences from approximately 200 million T cells. Findings and limits, study-wide: Analyses of presence/absence relied on an assumption of roughly uniform sequencing depth across donors. TCR beta chains associated with HLA were, in a later analysis, more clonally expanded than equally common others. Analysis was carried out at a later point, and it linked a missense DCLRE1C variant to TCR beta V- and J-gene trimming.

The primer mix had 60 Vbeta and 13 Jbeta primers. Data came from immunoSEQ multiplex PCR; TCRdb stores just in-frame clones and leaves some out. The repertoire includes roughly 120,000 clones, less than 90% of them detected once, and around 0.24% sits in the top ten. On this clone itself: The antigen is undetermined.

CDR1 is SGHTA and CDR2 is FQGNSA in the germline V gene. This CDR3 spans 16 amino acids. V lost 1 base, J lost 0 bases, and 5 bases stayed unmatched. The rearrangement joins TRBV7-2 to TRBJ2-7; 8 nucleotides line up with TRBD2. The sequence came from a man in his forties or fifties in good health and CMV-seronegative. The sample was PBMCs. The CDR3 spells CASSLGVAGRSYEQYF. CDR3 in DNA: TGTGCCAGCAGCTTAGGGGTAGCGGGGCGCTCCTACGAGCAGTACTTC.